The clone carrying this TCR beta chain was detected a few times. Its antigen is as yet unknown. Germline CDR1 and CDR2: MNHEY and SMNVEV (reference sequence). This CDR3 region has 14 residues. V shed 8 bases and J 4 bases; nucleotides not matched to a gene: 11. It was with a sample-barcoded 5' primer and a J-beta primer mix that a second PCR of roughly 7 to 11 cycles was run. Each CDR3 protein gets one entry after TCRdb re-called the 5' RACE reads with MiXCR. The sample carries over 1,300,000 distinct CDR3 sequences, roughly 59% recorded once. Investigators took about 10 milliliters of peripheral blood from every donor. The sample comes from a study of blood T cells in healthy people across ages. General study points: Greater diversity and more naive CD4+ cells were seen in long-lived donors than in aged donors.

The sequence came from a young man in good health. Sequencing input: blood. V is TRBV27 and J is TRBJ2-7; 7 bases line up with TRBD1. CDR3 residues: CASGSTGFPYEQYF. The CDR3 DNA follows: TGTGCCAGCGGGTCGACAGGGTTTCCTTACGAGCAGTACTTC.